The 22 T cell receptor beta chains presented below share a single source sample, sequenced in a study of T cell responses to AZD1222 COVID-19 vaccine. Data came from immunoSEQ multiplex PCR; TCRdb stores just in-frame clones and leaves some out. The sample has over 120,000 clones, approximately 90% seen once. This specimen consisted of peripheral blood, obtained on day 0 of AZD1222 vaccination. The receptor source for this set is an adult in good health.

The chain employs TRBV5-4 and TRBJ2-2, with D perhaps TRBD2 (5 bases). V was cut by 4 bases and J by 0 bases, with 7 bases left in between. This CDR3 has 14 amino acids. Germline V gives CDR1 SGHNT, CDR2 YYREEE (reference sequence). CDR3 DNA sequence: TGTGCCAGCAGCCAGCGGACGAACACCGGGGAGCTGTTTTTT. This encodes CASSQRTNTGELFF. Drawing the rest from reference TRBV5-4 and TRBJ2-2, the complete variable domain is ETGVTQSPTHLIKTRGQQVTLRCSSQSGHNTVSWYQQALGQGPQFIFQYYREEENGRGNFPPRFSGLQFPNYSSELNVNALELDDSALYLCASSQRTNTGELFFGEGSRLTVL.

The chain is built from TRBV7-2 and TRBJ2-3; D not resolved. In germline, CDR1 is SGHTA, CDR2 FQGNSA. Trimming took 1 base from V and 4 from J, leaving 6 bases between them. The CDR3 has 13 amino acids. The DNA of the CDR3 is TGTGCCAGCAGCTTAGGTTGGGCAGATACGCAGTATTTT. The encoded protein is CASSLGWADTQYF.

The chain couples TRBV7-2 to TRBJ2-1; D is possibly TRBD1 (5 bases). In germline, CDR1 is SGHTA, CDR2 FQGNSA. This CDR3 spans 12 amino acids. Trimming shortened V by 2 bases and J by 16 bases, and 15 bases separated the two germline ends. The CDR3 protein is CASSLIQGKKFF. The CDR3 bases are TGTGCCAGCAGCTTAATCCAGGGTAAAAAATTCTTC.

The CDR3 here is CASSSLGVNEQFF. CDR3 bases: TGTGCCAGCAGCTCCCTCGGGGTTAATGAGCAGTTCTTC. The V gene is TRBV21-1, the J gene TRBJ2-1; the table's D gene call, TRBD2, was not cross checked with the DNA. TRBV21-1 is termed a pseudogene. This CDR3 comprises 13 residues.

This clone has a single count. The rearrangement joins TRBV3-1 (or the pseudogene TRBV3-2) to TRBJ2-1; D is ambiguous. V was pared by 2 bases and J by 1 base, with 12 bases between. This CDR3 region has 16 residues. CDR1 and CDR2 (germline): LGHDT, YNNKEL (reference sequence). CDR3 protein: CASSQLSGKSYNEQFF. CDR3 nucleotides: TGTGCCAGCAGCCAACTGAGTGGGAAGTCCTACAATGAGCAGTTCTTC.

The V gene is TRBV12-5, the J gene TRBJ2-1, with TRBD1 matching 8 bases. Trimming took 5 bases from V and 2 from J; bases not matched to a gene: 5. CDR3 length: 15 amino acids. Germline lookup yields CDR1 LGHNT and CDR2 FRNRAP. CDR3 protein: CASGVPGGAYNEQFF. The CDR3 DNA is TGTGCTAGTGGTGTTCCAGGGGGCGCCTACAATGAGCAGTTCTTC.

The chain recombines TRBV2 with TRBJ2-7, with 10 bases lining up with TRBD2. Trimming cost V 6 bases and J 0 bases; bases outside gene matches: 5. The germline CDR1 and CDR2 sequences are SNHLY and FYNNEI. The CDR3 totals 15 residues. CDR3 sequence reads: CASSPWTSGSYEQYF. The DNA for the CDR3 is TGTGCCAGCAGCCCCTGGACTAGCGGCTCCTACGAGCAGTACTTC.

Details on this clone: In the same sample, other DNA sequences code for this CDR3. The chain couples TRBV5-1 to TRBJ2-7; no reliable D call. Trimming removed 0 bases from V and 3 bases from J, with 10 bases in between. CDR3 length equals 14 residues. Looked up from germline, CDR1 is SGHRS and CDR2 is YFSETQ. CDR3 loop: CASSLDPTIYEQYF. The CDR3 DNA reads TGCGCCAGCAGCTTGGATCCAACCATCTACGAGCAGTACTTC.

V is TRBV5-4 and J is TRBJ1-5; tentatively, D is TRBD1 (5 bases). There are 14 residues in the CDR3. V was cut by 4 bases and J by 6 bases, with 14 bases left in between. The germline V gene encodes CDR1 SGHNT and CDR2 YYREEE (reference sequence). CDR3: CASSLDRGSQPQHF. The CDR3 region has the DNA TGTGCCAGCAGCCTTGACCGGGGGAGTCAGCCCCAGCATTTT.

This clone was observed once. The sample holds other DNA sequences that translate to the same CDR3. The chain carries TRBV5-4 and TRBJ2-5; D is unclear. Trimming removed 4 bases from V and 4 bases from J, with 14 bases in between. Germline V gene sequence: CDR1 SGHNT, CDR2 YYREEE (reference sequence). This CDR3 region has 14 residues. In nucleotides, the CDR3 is TGTGCCAGCAGCGAGACCGGGCCACGAGAGACCCAGTACTTC. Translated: CASSETGPRETQYF.

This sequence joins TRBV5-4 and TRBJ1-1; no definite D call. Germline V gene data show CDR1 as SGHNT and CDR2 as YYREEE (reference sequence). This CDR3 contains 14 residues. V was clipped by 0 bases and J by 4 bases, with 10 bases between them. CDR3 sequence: CASSLDGFGTEAFF. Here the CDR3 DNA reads TGTGCCAGCAGCTTGGACGGGTTCGGCACTGAAGCTTTCTTT.

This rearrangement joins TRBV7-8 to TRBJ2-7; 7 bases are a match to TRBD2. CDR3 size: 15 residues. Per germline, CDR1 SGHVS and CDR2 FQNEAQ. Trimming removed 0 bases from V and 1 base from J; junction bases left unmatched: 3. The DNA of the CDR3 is TGTGCCAGCAGCTTAGCGTCCGGGGGGTCCTACGAGCAGTACTTC. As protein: CASSLASGGSYEQYF. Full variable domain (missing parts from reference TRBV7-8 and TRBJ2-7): GAGVSQSPRYKVAKRGQDVALRCDPISGHVSLFWYQQALGQGPEFLTYFQNEAQLDKSGLPSDRFFAERPEGSVSTLKIQRTQQEDSAVYLCASSLASGGSYEQYFGPGTRLTVT.

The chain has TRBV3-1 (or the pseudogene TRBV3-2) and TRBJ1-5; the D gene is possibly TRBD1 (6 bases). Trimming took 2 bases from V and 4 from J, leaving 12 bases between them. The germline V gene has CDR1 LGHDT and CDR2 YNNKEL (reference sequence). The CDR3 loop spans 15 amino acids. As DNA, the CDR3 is TGTGCCAGCAGCCAAAGGGGGGGTGAGAATCAGCCCCAGCATTTT. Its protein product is CASSQRGGENQPQHF.

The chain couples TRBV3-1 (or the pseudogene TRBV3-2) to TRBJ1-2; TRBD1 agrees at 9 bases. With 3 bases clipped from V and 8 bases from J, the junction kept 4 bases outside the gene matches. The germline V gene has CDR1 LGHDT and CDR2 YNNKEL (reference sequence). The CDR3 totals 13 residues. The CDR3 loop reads CASSQGQGQGYTF. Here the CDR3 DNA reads TGTGCCAGCAGCCAGGGACAGGGTCAAGGCTACACCTTC.

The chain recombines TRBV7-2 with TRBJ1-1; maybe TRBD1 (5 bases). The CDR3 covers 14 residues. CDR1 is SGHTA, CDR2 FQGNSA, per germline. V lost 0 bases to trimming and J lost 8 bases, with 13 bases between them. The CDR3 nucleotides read TGTGCCAGCAGCTTAGCGGGGCCTTCTAGGGAAGCTTTCTTT. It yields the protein CASSLAGPSREAFF.

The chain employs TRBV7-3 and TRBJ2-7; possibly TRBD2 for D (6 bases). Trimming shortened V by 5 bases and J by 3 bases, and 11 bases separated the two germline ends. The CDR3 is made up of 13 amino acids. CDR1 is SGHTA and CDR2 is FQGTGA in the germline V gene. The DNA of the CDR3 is TGTGCCAGCAGCAATGGGGGGATCTACGAGCAGTACTTC. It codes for CASSNGGIYEQYF.

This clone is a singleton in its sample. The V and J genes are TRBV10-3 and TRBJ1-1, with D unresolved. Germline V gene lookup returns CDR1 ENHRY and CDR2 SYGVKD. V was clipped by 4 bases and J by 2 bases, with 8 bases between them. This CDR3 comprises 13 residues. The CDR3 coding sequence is TGTGCCATCAGTGTAAACGGTAACACTGAAGCTTTCTTT. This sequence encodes CAISVNGNTEAFF.

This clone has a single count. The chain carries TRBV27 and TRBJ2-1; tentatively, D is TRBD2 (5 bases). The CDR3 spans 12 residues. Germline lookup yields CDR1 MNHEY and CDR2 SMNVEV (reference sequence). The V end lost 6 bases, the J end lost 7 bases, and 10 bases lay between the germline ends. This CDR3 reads CASSRDWNEQFF. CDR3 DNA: TGTGCCAGCAGCCGGGATTGGAATGAGCAGTTCTTC.

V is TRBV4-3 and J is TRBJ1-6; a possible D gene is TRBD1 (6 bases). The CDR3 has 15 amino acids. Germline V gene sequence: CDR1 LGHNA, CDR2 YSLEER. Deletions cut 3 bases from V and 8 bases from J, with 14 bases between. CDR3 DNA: TGCGCCAGCAGCCAGAGGGGGGGGCCGGATTCACCCCTCCACTTT. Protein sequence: CASSQRGGPDSPLHF.

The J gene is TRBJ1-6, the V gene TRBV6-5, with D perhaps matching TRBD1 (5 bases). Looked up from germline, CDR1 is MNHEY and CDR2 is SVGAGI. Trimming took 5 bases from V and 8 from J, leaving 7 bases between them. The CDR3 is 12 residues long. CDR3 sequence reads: CASSRGDSPLHF. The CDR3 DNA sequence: TGTGCCAGCAGTCGGGGGGATTCACCCCTCCACTTT.

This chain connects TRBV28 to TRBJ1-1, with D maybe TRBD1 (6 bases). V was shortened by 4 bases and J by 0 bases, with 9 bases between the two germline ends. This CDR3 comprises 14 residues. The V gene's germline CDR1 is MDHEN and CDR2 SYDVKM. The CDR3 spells CASSSQGLNTEAFF. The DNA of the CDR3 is TGTGCCAGCAGTTCCCAGGGGCTGAACACTGAAGCTTTCTTT. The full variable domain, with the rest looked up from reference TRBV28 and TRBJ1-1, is DVKVTQSSRYLVKRTGEKVFLECVQDMDHENMFWYRQDPGLGLRLIYFSYDVKMKEKGDIPEGYSVSREKKERFSLILESASTNQTSMYLCASSSQGLNTEAFFGQGTRLTVV.

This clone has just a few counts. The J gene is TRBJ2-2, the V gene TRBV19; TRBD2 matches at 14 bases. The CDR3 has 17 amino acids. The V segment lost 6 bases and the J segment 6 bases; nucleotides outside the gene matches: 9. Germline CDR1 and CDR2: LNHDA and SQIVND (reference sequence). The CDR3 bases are TGTGCCAGTAGCCCGACTAGCGGGAGGGCCAGGGCCGGGGAGCTGTTTTTT. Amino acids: CASSPTSGRARAGELFF.